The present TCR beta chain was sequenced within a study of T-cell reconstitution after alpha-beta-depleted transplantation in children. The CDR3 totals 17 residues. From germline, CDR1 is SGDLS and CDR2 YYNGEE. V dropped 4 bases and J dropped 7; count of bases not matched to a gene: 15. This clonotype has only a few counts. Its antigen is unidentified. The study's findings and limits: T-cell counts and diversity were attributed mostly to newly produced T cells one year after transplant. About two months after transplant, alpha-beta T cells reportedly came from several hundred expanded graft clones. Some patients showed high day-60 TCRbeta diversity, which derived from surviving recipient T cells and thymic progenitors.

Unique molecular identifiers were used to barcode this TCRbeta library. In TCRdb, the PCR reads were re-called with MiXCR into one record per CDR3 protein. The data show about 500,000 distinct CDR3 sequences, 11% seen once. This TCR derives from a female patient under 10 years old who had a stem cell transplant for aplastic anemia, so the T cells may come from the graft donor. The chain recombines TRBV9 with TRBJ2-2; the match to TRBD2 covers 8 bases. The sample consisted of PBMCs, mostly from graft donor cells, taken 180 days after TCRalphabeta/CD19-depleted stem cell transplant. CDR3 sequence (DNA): TGTGCCAGCAGCACTCAATGGGGGACTAGTGCTATCGGGGAGCTGTTTTTT. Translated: CASSTQWGTSAIGELFF.